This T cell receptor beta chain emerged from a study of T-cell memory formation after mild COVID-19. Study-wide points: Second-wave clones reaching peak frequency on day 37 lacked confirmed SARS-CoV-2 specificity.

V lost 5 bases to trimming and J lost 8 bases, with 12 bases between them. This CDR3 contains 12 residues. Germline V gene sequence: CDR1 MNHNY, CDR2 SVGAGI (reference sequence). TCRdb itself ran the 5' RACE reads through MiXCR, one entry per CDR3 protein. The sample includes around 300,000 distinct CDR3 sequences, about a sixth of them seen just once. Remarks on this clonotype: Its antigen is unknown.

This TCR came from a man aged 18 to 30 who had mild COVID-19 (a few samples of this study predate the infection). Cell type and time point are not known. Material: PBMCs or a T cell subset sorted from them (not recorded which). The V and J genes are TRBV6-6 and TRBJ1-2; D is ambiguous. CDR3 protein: CASSARSGGYTF. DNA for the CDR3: TGTGCCAGCAGTGCACGATCGGGGGGCTACACCTTC.